A selection of T cell receptor beta chains follows, all from one sample in a study of beta chain features in type 1 diabetes. Some clones are missing from TCRdb's copy, which holds only in-frame ones; the method was immunoSEQ multiplex PCR. The sample contains 310,000 or so clones, over 7% of which appear only once. Material for sequencing was central memory CD4+ T cells from blood. Every receptor here comes from a man aged 25 to 40 with type 1 diabetes. The CDR3 runs from the conserved cysteine through the conserved F or W. Each record gives: clone size, J gene, V gene, D gene, CDR3 protein, CDR3 DNA. A D gene is named only where the DNA matches it firmly. The size of a clone is reported for some rows only, either as once, few or many, or as a class for expanded clones.

abundance: NA
j_gene: TRBJ2-1
v_gene: TRBV18
d_gene: NA
CDR3aa: CASSPTDREQFF
CDR3nt: TGTGCCAGCTCACCGACGGATCGTGAGCAGTTCTTC

abundance: NA
j_gene: TRBJ1-4
v_gene: TRBV7-2
d_gene: NA
CDR3aa: CASSGPGEKLFF
CDR3nt: TGTGCCAGCAGCGGGCCGGGGGAAAAACTGTTTTTT

abundance: NA
j_gene: TRBJ2-5
v_gene: TRBV28
d_gene: TRBD1
CDR3aa: CASSPPGTGDGETQYF
CDR3nt: TGTGCCAGCAGTCCCCCCGGGACAGGGGATGGAGAGACCCAGTACTTC

abundance: NA
j_gene: TRBJ2-4
v_gene: TRBV7-2
d_gene: NA
CDR3aa: CASSLSSSTSIQYF
CDR3nt: TGTGCCAGCAGCTTATCCAGCAGCACAAGCATTCAGTACTTC

abundance: NA
j_gene: TRBJ2-4
v_gene: TRBV2
d_gene: NA
CDR3aa: CASSEALRSKNIQYF
CDR3nt: TGTGCCAGCAGTGAAGCGTTAAGGAGCAAAAACATTCAGTACTTC

abundance: NA
j_gene: TRBJ1-1
v_gene: TRBV19
d_gene: NA
CDR3aa: CASSYRAGDTEAFF
CDR3nt: TGTGCCAGTAGTTACCGGGCGGGGGACACTGAAGCTTTCTTT

abundance: NA
j_gene: TRBJ2-7
v_gene: TRBV9
d_gene: NA
CDR3aa: CASSVGTRNYEQYF
CDR3nt: TGTGCCAGCAGCGTAGGGACGAGGAACTACGAGCAGTACTTC

abundance: few
j_gene: TRBJ2-3
v_gene: TRBV6-5
d_gene: NA
CDR3aa: CASRQADTQYF
CDR3nt: TGTGCCAGCAGACAGGCAGATACGCAGTATTTT

abundance: once
j_gene: TRBJ2-3
v_gene: TRBV10-3
d_gene: NA
CDR3aa: CAITGQSSTDTQYF
CDR3nt: TGTGCCATCACCGGACAGTCTAGCACAGATACGCAGTATTTT

abundance: few
j_gene: TRBJ1-5
v_gene: TRBV18
d_gene: NA
CDR3aa: CASSPPGGLGADQPQHF
CDR3nt: TGTGCCAGCTCACCACCGGGCGGGCTTGGGGCCGATCAGCCCCAGCATTTT

abundance: many
j_gene: TRBJ2-3
v_gene: TRBV29-1
d_gene: NA
CDR3aa: CSAKRAPTDTQYF
CDR3nt: TGCAGCGCCAAGCGCGCTCCCACAGATACGCAGTATTTT

abundance: NA
j_gene: TRBJ2-1
v_gene: TRBV14
d_gene: NA
CDR3aa: CASSQFTAINEQFF
CDR3nt: TGTGCCAGCAGCCAATTTACAGCGATCAATGAGCAGTTCTTC

abundance: few
j_gene: TRBJ1-1
v_gene: TRBV7-2
d_gene: NA
CDR3aa: CASSFQGLPRAEAFF
CDR3nt: TGTGCCAGCTCGTTCCAGGGGCTCCCCCGGGCTGAAGCTTTCTTT

abundance: NA
j_gene: TRBJ1-6
v_gene: TRBV5-6
d_gene: NA
CDR3aa: CASSSGYNSPLHF
CDR3nt: TGTGCCAGCAGCTCGGGCTATAATTCACCCCTCCACTTT

abundance: NA
j_gene: TRBJ2-7
v_gene: TRBV18
d_gene: TRBD2
CDR3aa: CASSPPAGGTYYEQYF
CDR3nt: TGTGCCAGCTCACCCCCGGCGGGGGGGACCTACTACGAGCAGTACTTC

abundance: NA
j_gene: TRBJ2-2
v_gene: TRBV25-1
d_gene: NA
CDR3aa: CASSRGAVSNTGELFF
CDR3nt: TGTGCCAGCAGCCGGGGTGCAGTTTCGAACACCGGGGAGCTGTTTTTT

abundance: few
j_gene: TRBJ2-2
v_gene: TRBV9
d_gene: NA
CDR3aa: CASNPSGTSANTGELFF
CDR3nt: TGTGCCAGCAACCCCTCGGGGACCTCCGCGAACACCGGGGAGCTGTTTTTT

abundance: NA
j_gene: TRBJ2-2
v_gene: TRBV11-3
d_gene: NA
CDR3aa: CASSPGSGTGELFF
CDR3nt: TGTGCCAGCAGCCCAGGCTCCGGCACCGGGGAGCTGTTTTTT

abundance: NA
j_gene: TRBJ2-1
v_gene: TRBV28
d_gene: TRBD1
CDR3aa: CASRTDRGPRNEQFF
CDR3nt: TGTGCCAGCAGGACAGACAGGGGCCCTCGCAATGAGCAGTTCTTC

abundance: NA
j_gene: TRBJ1-4
v_gene: TRBV4-3
d_gene: TRBD1
CDR3aa: CASSQDTGERGLGKLFF
CDR3nt: TGCGCCAGCAGCCAAGATACAGGGGAGAGAGGTTTGGGAAAACTGTTTTTT

abundance: NA
j_gene: TRBJ2-5
v_gene: TRBV7-2
d_gene: TRBD1
CDR3aa: CASSGQGALAETQYF
CDR3nt: TGTGCCAGCAGCGGACAGGGGGCGCTCGCAGAGACCCAGTACTTC

abundance: few
j_gene: TRBJ1-2
v_gene: TRBV5-6
d_gene: TRBD1
CDR3aa: CASSVPGTGYGYTF
CDR3nt: TGTGCCAGCAGCGTCCCCGGGACAGGCTATGGCTACACCTTC

abundance: NA
j_gene: TRBJ2-3
v_gene: TRBV4-3
d_gene: TRBD1
CDR3aa: CASSQEVTGGADTQYF
CDR3nt: TGCGCCAGCAGCCAAGAAGTGACAGGGGGTGCAGATACGCAGTATTTT

abundance: NA
j_gene: TRBJ2-7
v_gene: TRBV7-9
d_gene: TRBD1
CDR3aa: CASSSGTGIYEQYF
CDR3nt: TGTGCCAGCAGCTCCGGGACAGGGATCTACGAGCAGTACTTC

abundance: few
j_gene: TRBJ2-5
v_gene: TRBV7-4
d_gene: NA
CDR3aa: CASSLDRETQYF
CDR3nt: TGTGCCAGCAGCTTAGACAGGGAGACCCAGTACTTC

abundance: few
j_gene: TRBJ2-2
v_gene: TRBV5-1
d_gene: TRBD1
CDR3aa: CASSLAQGARTGELFF
CDR3nt: TGCGCCAGCAGCTTGGCACAGGGGGCCCGCACCGGGGAGCTGTTTTTT

abundance: few
j_gene: TRBJ2-7
v_gene: TRBV7-2
d_gene: TRBD2
CDR3aa: CASSLAGTSQNEQYF
CDR3nt: TGTGCCAGCAGCTTAGCGGGGACTAGTCAAAACGAGCAGTACTTC

abundance: many
j_gene: TRBJ1-4
v_gene: TRBV10-2
d_gene: NA
CDR3aa: CASSGSRAGTREKLFF
CDR3nt: TGCGCCAGCAGTGGGTCTCGCGCTGGCACTCGGGAAAAACTGTTTTTT

abundance: NA
j_gene: TRBJ2-1
v_gene: TRBV29-1
d_gene: TRBD2
CDR3aa: CSVDKRGGVNEQFF
CDR3nt: TGCAGCGTAGACAAGCGGGGGGGCGTAAATGAGCAGTTCTTC

abundance: NA
j_gene: TRBJ1-4
v_gene: TRBV5-1
d_gene: NA
CDR3aa: CASSLAGVEEKLFF
CDR3nt: TGCGCCAGCAGCTTGGCAGGGGTAGAAGAAAAACTGTTTTTT

abundance: NA
j_gene: TRBJ1-2
v_gene: TRBV6-6
d_gene: TRBD1
CDR3aa: CASSPLQGARGYTF
CDR3nt: TGTGCCAGCAGTCCCTTACAGGGGGCGCGAGGCTACACCTTC

abundance: NA
j_gene: TRBJ2-7
v_gene: TRBV9
d_gene: NA
CDR3aa: CASSVGFRTDYEQYF
CDR3nt: TGTGCCAGCAGCGTAGGGTTTAGGACAGACTACGAGCAGTACTTC

abundance: NA
j_gene: TRBJ2-7
v_gene: TRBV29-1
d_gene: NA
CDR3aa: CSVVVSLLDEQYF
CDR3nt: TGCAGCGTTGTGGTTTCGCTACTGGACGAGCAGTACTTC